This T cell receptor beta chain was documented in a study of shared clonotypes between healthy human individuals. Germline CDR1 is MGHRA and CDR2 is YSYEKL. Trimming removed 1 base from V and 7 bases from J; junction bases left unmatched: 4. CDR3 length equals 15 residues. General study points: Naive subsets, compared against memory subsets, generally had larger estimated richness values.

With respect to this clone: Its antigen is undetermined.

The protocol was immunoSEQ multiplex PCR, while the TCRdb copy is restricted to in-frame clones and leaves out a portion. The sample has some 360,000 clones; more than 60% are singletons. The clonotype comes from a man aged 25 to 40 in good health. The sequenced sample consisted of memory CD4+ T cells sorted from blood. Subset: CD45RA-negative fraction. The chain employs TRBV4-1 and TRBJ2-7; 13 positions agree with TRBD2. CDR3 nucleotide sequence: TGCGCCAGCAGCCAAGGGACTAGCGGGAGAGTTGAGCAGTACTTC. Residues: CASSQGTSGRVEQYF.